The present T cell receptor beta chain was sequenced within a study of CD8 T cells in Susac syndrome. Whole-study findings and limits: It was acknowledged in the study that the number of individuals who were included in its TCR sequencing and HLA analysis was relatively small.

The CDR3 covers 15 residues. V dropped 5 bases and J dropped 1 base, with 13 bases sitting between them. Germline CDR1 is SEHNR and CDR2 is FQNEAQ (reference sequence). About this clonotype: What it recognizes is unknown.

It was with random hexamers that about 0.45 to 1 ug RNA was reverse transcribed. One entry per CDR3 protein, called by TCRdb with MiXCR from the immunoSEQ multiplex PCR reads. This sample has approximately 190,000 distinct CDR3 sequences; 85% to 95% occur once, and the top ten carry around 0.1%. Controls were healthy donors (matched for age and sex). Sequencing was done on a sample of CD4+ T cells from PBMCs. This chain joins TRBV7-9 and TRBJ2-3; possible D gene TRBD2, 6 bases. The sequence was collected from a human donor in good health. The CDR3 bases are TGTGCCAGCAGCAAGACTAGACAACGCACAGATACGCAGTATTTT. Its translation is CASSKTRQRTDTQYF.